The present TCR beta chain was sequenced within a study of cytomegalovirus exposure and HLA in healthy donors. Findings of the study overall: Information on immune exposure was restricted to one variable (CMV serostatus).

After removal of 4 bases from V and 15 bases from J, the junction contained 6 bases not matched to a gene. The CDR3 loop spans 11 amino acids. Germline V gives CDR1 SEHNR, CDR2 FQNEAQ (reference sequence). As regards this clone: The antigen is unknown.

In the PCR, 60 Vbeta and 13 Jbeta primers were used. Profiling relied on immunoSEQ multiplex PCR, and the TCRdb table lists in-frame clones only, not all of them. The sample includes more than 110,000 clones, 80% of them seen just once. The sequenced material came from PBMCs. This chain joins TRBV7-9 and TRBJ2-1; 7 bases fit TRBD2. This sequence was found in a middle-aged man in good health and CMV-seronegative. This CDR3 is CASSSGGNRFF. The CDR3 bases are TGTGCCAGCAGCTCGGGGGGAAACCGGTTCTTC.